The 31 T cell receptor beta chains listed next were all sequenced from one sample in a study of T cell responses to AZD1222 COVID-19 vaccine. Libraries were prepared by immunoSEQ multiplex PCR; TCRdb keeps only in-frame clonotypes and omits some of them. The sample contains around 180,000 clones, about 86% of which appear only once. The sequencing here drew on peripheral blood, taken on day 0 of AZD1222 vaccination. The receptors come from an adult in good health.

V and J are TRBV13 and TRBJ1-1; D might be TRBD1 (5 bases). Per germline, CDR1 PRHDT and CDR2 FYEKMQ (reference sequence). There are 13 residues in the CDR3. V gave up 4 bases and J gave up 7 bases, with 13 bases separating them. For the CDR3, the DNA is TGTGCCAGCAGCTCCCGGGACCGAGATGAAGCTTTCTTT. This gives the protein CASSSRDRDEAFF. Supplemented by reference TRBV13 and TRBJ1-1, the full variable domain reads AAGVIQSPRHLIKEKRETATLKCYPIPRHDTVYWYQQGPGQDPQFLISFYEKMQSDKGSIPDRFSAQQFSDYHSELNMSSLELGDSALYFCASSSRDRDEAFFGQGTRLTVV.

The genes are TRBV7-2 and TRBJ2-3; either TRBD1 or TRBD2 may fit D (6 bases each). Per the germline V gene, CDR1 is SGHTA and CDR2 is FQGNSA. V was trimmed by 5 bases and J by 2 bases, leaving 17 bases between them. The length of the CDR3 is 16 residues. The CDR3 sequence is CASSGGGGRLTDTQYF. CDR3 in DNA: TGTGCCAGCAGCGGAGGAGGGGGTCGACTCACAGATACGCAGTATTTT. The full variable domain, its missing parts supplied by reference TRBV7-2 and TRBJ2-3, is GAGVSQSPSNKVTEKGKDVELRCDPISGHTALYWYRQSLGQGLEFLIYFQGNSAPDKSGLPSDRFSAERTGGSVSTLTIQRTQQEDSAVYLCASSGGGGRLTDTQYFGPGTRLTVL.

The chain couples TRBV7-2 to TRBJ2-3, with 7 bases lining up with TRBD2. This CDR3 is built from 16 residues. Germline assignment: CDR1 SGHTA and CDR2 FQGNSA. V gave up 4 bases and J gave up 3 bases; unmatched junction bases: 10. CDR3 nucleotide sequence: TGTGCCAGCAGCTCTATAGGGTGGCGGGGGACAGATACGCAGTATTTT. As protein: CASSSIGWRGTDTQYF.

The rearrangement links TRBV2 to TRBJ2-1; possible D gene TRBD2, 6 bases. The CDR3 totals 14 residues. The ends were cut back, 1 base at V and 7 bases at J, with 11 bases in the middle. Germline V gives CDR1 SNHLY, CDR2 FYNNEI. In DNA, the CDR3 is TGTGCCAGCAGTGAAGATCGGGGGAGGAATGAGCAGTTCTTC. Translating it yields CASSEDRGRNEQFF.

This rearrangement joins TRBV19 to TRBJ1-2; D remains unclear. The CDR3 covers 11 residues. V was pared by 1 base and J by 8 bases, with 5 bases between. Germline values: CDR1 LNHDA, CDR2 SQIVND (reference sequence). The CDR3: CASSIGEGYTF. CDR3 DNA: TGTGCCAGTAGTATAGGAGAGGGCTACACCTTC.

The chain links TRBV9 to TRBJ2-1; D not resolved. This CDR3 is 13 amino acids long. V lost 0 bases and J 9 bases, leaving 10 bases between the germline ends. The germline V gene has CDR1 SGDLS and CDR2 YYNGEE. In DNA form, the CDR3 reads TGTGCCAGCAGCGTAGGCGGCGGCGTTGAGCAGTTCTTC. The encoded protein is CASSVGGGVEQFF.

The V call is TRBV19, the J call TRBJ1-6; 11 nucleotides line up with TRBD1. The ends lost 4 bases at V and 8 bases at J; junction bases unmatched: 7. Germline V gene lookup returns CDR1 LNHDA and CDR2 SQIVND (reference sequence). The length of the CDR3 is 16 residues. CDR3: CASSTPGQGEDSPLHF. The CDR3, as DNA: TGTGCCAGTAGTACCCCGGGACAGGGGGAAGATTCACCCCTCCACTTT.

The V call is TRBV5-4, the J call TRBJ2-3, with a tentative D call TRBD2 (7 bases). The CDR3 contains 14 residues. Germline V gene data show CDR1 as SGHNT and CDR2 as YYREEE (reference sequence). V was cut by 6 bases and J by 5 bases, with 16 bases left in between. CDR3 in DNA: TGTGCCAGCACGGAGGGGGGGCCAAGAGATACGCAGTATTTT. It is translated as CASTEGGPRDTQYF.

This clone showed up many times. The chain is built from TRBV5-1 and TRBJ2-7; a possible D gene is TRBD2 (5 bases). There are 15 residues in the CDR3. Germline loops: CDR1 SGHRS, CDR2 YFSETQ. V lost 4 bases to trimming and J lost 3 bases, with 17 bases between them. Here the CDR3 DNA reads TGCGCCAGCAGCCTACGCCCCAAAGAGGGCTACGAGCAGTACTTC. It codes for CASSLRPKEGYEQYF.

V usage is TRBV7-9 and J usage is TRBJ2-7, with 9 bases aligning to TRBD1. The junction had 10 bases not matched to a gene; V was cut back by 11 bases and J by 2 bases. Germline V gene sequence: CDR1 SEHNR, CDR2 FQNEAQ (reference sequence). The CDR3 covers 14 residues. CDR3 amino acids: CAVQSGQGPYEQYF. In DNA form, the CDR3 reads TGTGCCGTACAATCGGGACAGGGTCCCTACGAGCAGTACTTC.

The chain combines TRBV28 with TRBJ2-1; 7 nucleotides align to TRBD2. The CDR3 runs 15 residues. Germline assignment: CDR1 MDHEN and CDR2 SYDVKM. V trimming: 5 bases; J trimming: 7 bases; junction bases outside the gene matches: 11. The CDR3 loop reads CASSPSGWRGNEQFF. CDR3 in DNA: TGTGCCAGCAGTCCGTCGGGCTGGCGGGGGAATGAGCAGTTCTTC.

This chain joins TRBV6-5 and TRBJ1-5; 8 bases are shared with TRBD1. Losses at the gene ends were 6 bases for V and 4 bases for J; bases not matched to a gene: 5. Germline V lookup: CDR1 MNHEY, CDR2 SVGAGI. This CDR3 contains 14 residues. This CDR3 is CASRGTGPNQPQHF. CDR3 sequence (DNA): TGTGCCAGCAGGGGGACAGGCCCAAATCAGCCCCAGCATTTT.

As to this clone: An end of the junction differs from the germline gene, which may be a read error. The gene calls are TRBV30 and TRBJ1-1; 9 nucleotides line up with TRBD1. This CDR3 spans 13 amino acids. Germline V gene sequence: CDR1 GTSNPN, CDR2 SVGIG (reference sequence). The CDR3 DNA reads TGTGCCTGTACCAACCTCGAGGGACAGGGAATCCGCTTT. This encodes CACTNLEGQGIRF.

The CDR3 loop is CASSRIGTETDTQYF. CDR3 sequence (DNA): TGTGCCAGCAGTCGAATAGGGACCGAAACAGATACGCAGTATTTT. V and J are TRBV2 and TRBJ2-3, with D perhaps being TRBD1 or TRBD2 (5 bases each). The CDR3 totals 15 residues. Germline V gene data show CDR1 as SNHLY and CDR2 as FYNNEI. V lost 5 bases and J lost 3, with 15 bases in between.

This clone occurred a few times. This chain links TRBV6-5 with TRBJ1-4, with D hard to call. This CDR3 has 13 residues. V was pared by 5 bases and J by 5 bases, with 9 bases between. Per germline, CDR1 MNHEY and CDR2 SVGAGI. The CDR3 spells CASSPGRNEKLFF. The DNA of the CDR3 is TGTGCCAGCAGTCCTGGGAGAAATGAAAAACTGTTTTTT.

The rearrangement joins TRBV19 to TRBJ2-7, with no clear D. Germline loops: CDR1 LNHDA, CDR2 SQIVND (reference sequence). This CDR3 contains 12 residues. The ends were cut back, 4 bases at V and 6 bases at J, with 10 bases in the middle. CDR3 nucleotides: TGTGCCAGTAGTAGGATCGACGGCGAGCAGTACTTC. This encodes CASSRIDGEQYF.

The V call is TRBV24-1, the J call TRBJ2-2; D uncertain. There are 13 residues in the CDR3. Per the germline V gene, CDR1 is KGHDR and CDR2 is SFDVKD. The V gene lost 1 base and the J gene lost 7 bases, with 6 bases spanning the gap. The CDR3 coding sequence is TGTGCCACCAGTGATTTTGGTAGCGGGGAGCTGTTTTTT. It is translated as CATSDFGSGELFF.

The chain has TRBV5-1 and TRBJ2-2, with D perhaps assigned TRBD1 or TRBD2 (5 bases each). Trimming took off 3 bases at V and 1 base at J, with 16 bases between the two ends. Germline loops: CDR1 SGHRS, CDR2 YFSETQ. CDR3 size: 17 residues. The CDR3 spells CASSSALGTVNTGELFF. The DNA of the CDR3 is TGCGCCAGCAGCTCCGCCCTCGGGACGGTGAACACCGGGGAGCTGTTTTTT.

J is TRBJ2-7 and V is TRBV6-1, with 8 bases matching TRBD2. With V trimmed by 2 bases and J by 0 bases, 12 bases remained unmatched. Germline-derived CDR1 and CDR2 are MNHNS and SASEGT. CDR3 size: 18 residues. The CDR3 loop is CASSEIPLAGVSSYEQYF. CDR3 nucleotide sequence: TGTGCCAGCAGTGAAATTCCCCTAGCGGGTGTATCCTCCTACGAGCAGTACTTC.

This chain connects TRBV13 to TRBJ2-7, with D possibly TRBD2 on 6 matching bases. Trimming pared 8 bases from V and 5 bases from J, leaving 13 bases between. CDR3 length: 12 residues. Germline-derived CDR1 and CDR2 are PRHDT and FYEKMQ (reference sequence). The CDR3 DNA reads TGTGCCAGCGCCCTTGGGGGGAACGAGCAGTACTTC. This translates into CASALGGNEQYF.

The chain employs TRBV7-3 and TRBJ1-1, with a tentative D call TRBD1 (6 bases). CDR1 and CDR2 (germline): SGHTA, FQGTGA. V was trimmed by 1 base and J by 2 bases, leaving 8 bases between them. The CDR3 contains 14 residues. The chain's CDR3 is CASSLKGGNTEAFF. The CDR3 nucleotides read TGTGCCAGCAGCTTAAAGGGGGGTAACACTGAAGCTTTCTTT.

This clone has more than one count but fewer than ten. The chain employs TRBV6-5 and TRBJ2-7; D possibly corresponds to TRBD2 (5 bases). Per the germline V gene, CDR1 is MNHEY and CDR2 is SVGAGI. The CDR3 totals 14 residues. V gave up 4 bases and J gave up 1 base, with 11 bases separating them. Written as DNA, the CDR3 is TGTGCCAGCAGTTTCGGACTGTTATCCTACGAGCAGTACTTC. Protein: CASSFGLLSYEQYF.

The V and J genes are TRBV27 and TRBJ1-6, with D maybe TRBD1 (5 bases). The germline V gene encodes CDR1 MNHEY and CDR2 SMNVEV (reference sequence). The CDR3 is 17 amino acids. The V gene lost 1 base and the J gene lost 3 bases, with 13 bases spanning the gap. CDR3 coding DNA: TGTGCCAGCAGTTTATGGGGCAGGCAGTACTATAATTCACCCCTCCACTTT. This sequence encodes CASSLWGRQYYNSPLHF.

The chain is built from TRBV5-1 and TRBJ1-3, with 7 nucleotides matching TRBD1. Germline CDR1 reads SGHRS; CDR2 reads YFSETQ. The CDR3 extends over 16 amino acids. The trim removed 2 bases at V and 2 bases at J, leaving 7 bases unmatched. The CDR3 region has the DNA TGCGCCAGCAGCTTCGGTACGACAGGGCCTGGAAACACCATATATTTT. This codes for CASSFGTTGPGNTIYF.

V and J are TRBV9 and TRBJ1-5; possible D gene TRBD1, 5 bases. V was cut by 0 bases and J by 6 bases, with 10 bases left in between. The CDR3 runs to 14 residues. In germline, CDR1 is SGDLS, CDR2 YYNGEE. CDR3 sequence reads: CASSVGGDGQPQHF. The CDR3 DNA sequence: TGTGCCAGCAGCGTAGGGGGGGATGGTCAGCCCCAGCATTTT.

The gene calls are TRBV28 and TRBJ1-2; D unclear. The ends were cut back, 4 bases at V and 3 bases at J, with 6 bases in the middle. This CDR3 is 12 amino acids long. The germline CDR1 and CDR2 sequences are MDHEN and SYDVKM. The CDR3 sequence: CASSSLHYGYTF. In nucleotides, the CDR3 is TGTGCCAGCAGTTCCCTCCACTATGGCTACACCTTC.

The gene calls are TRBV6-6 and TRBJ2-5, with D maybe TRBD1 (6 bases). Germline CDR1 is MNHNY and CDR2 is SVGAGI (reference sequence). Trimming took off 2 bases at V and 4 bases at J, with 8 bases between the two ends. The CDR3 spans 13 residues. Here the CDR3 DNA reads TGTGCCAGCAGTTACAGGGGGAGAGAGACCCAGTACTTC. This encodes CASSYRGRETQYF.

The chain combines TRBV7-9 with TRBJ1-2, with D possibly matching TRBD1 (6 bases). V was shortened by 5 bases and J by 6 bases, with 22 bases between the two germline ends. Germline CDR1 and CDR2: SEHNR and FQNEAQ (reference sequence). This CDR3 contains 16 residues. The CDR3 DNA reads TGTGCCAGCAGCCCCCCCCGACAGGAGGTCCCGAATGGCTACACCTTC. Translated, it gives CASSPPRQEVPNGYTF.

The chain employs TRBV20-1 and TRBJ1-2, with D possibly matching TRBD1 (6 bases). Trimming shortened V by 6 bases and J by 6 bases, and 11 bases separated the two germline ends. Germline V gene sequence: CDR1 DFQATT, CDR2 SNEGSKA (reference sequence). The CDR3 has 11 amino acids. The CDR3 coding sequence is TGCAGTGCCGGAAGGGGGAATGGCTACACCTTC. Translated, it gives CSAGRGNGYTF.

The chain carries TRBV6-5 and TRBJ1-2; tentative D call: TRBD1 (5 bases). Germline CDR1 and CDR2: MNHEY and SVGAGI. V lost 5 bases to trimming and J lost 0 bases, with 10 bases between them. The CDR3 runs to 14 residues. The CDR3 bases are TGTGCCAGCAGTCCAGGGAACGCTAACTATGGCTACACCTTC. Its translation is CASSPGNANYGYTF.

The J gene is TRBJ1-1, the V gene TRBV20-1; D gene uncertain. V gave up 6 bases and J gave up 10 bases, with 12 bases separating them. Looked up from germline, CDR1 is DFQATT and CDR2 is SNEGSKA (reference sequence). This CDR3 comprises 10 residues. The DNA for the CDR3 is TGCAGTGCCGTCGAATGGGGAGCTTTCTTT. The encoded protein is CSAVEWGAFF.